Listed below are T cell receptor beta chains from one sample, sequenced in a study of blood T cell repertoires in COVID-19. Assay used: immunoSEQ multiplex PCR; TCRdb lists only in-frame clones, some missing. This repertoire shows just over 250,000 clones, 75% to 95% found once; its top ten account for under 3%. Sequencing input: peripheral blood. These TCRs come from a person aged 18 to 35 with COVID-19, enrolled during active disease. CDR3s include the opening cysteine and the closing phenylalanine or tryptophan. A D gene is named only where the DNA matches it firmly. A row's size may be missing; if present it is once, few, many or a size class.

d_call | j_call | clone_size | v_call | cdr3_nt | cdr3_aa
NA | TRBJ1-1 | few | TRBV12-3/TRBV12-4 | TGTGCCAGCAGTTTAGGAGAAGAAGCTTTCTTT | CASSLGEEAFF
TRBD1 | TRBJ1-4 | NA | TRBV4-1 | TGCGCCAGCAGCCAGCCGGGGTGGGACAGGGGAGGTGAAAAACTGTTTTTT | CASSQPGWDRGGEKLFF
NA | TRBJ1-1 | NA | TRBV7-6 | TGTGCCAGCAGCTGGGGGGGCAGTGAAGCTTTCTTT | CASSWGGSEAFF
TRBD1 | TRBJ1-6 | NA | TRBV5-5 | TGTGCCAGCAGCCCTCGGACAGGATGGGATTCACCCCTCCACTTT | CASSPRTGWDSPLHF
NA | TRBJ1-4 | NA | TRBV6-6 | TGTGCCAGCAGTTATTCCGGGGAAAAACTGTTTTTT | CASSYSGEKLFF
TRBD1 | TRBJ1-3 | NA | TRBV15 | TGTGCCACCAGCACTTTCGCAGACAGGGGTCGAAACACCATATATTTT | CATSTFADRGRNTIYF
TRBD2 | TRBJ2-1 | NA | TRBV9 | TGTGCCAGCAGCGTTGGGGGGGACTCCTACAATGAGCAGTTCTTC | CASSVGGDSYNEQFF
NA | TRBJ1-1 | NA | TRBV21-1 | TGTGCCAGGACCAAAGCGCCCAGGTGGTACCCTGAAGCTTTCTTT | CARTKAPRWYPEAFF
NA | TRBJ2-4 | NA | TRBV7-9 | TGTGCCAGCAGCTCGCCGGGAGCTGGGGGTGGCAAAAACATTCAGTACTTC | CASSSPGAGGGKNIQYF
NA | TRBJ1-2 | few | TRBV30 | TGTGCCTGGAGTGTACTACAGGGTTATGGCTACACCTTC | CAWSVLQGYGYTF
NA | TRBJ1-1 | NA | TRBV3-1/TRBV3-2 | TGTGCCAGCAGCCCTATGATCGGGGCGGGGGACACTGAAGCTTTCTTT | CASSPMIGAGDTEAFF
NA | TRBJ1-1 | NA | TRBV29-1 | TGCAGCGTTGAAGCCCCCAGGCACACTGAAGCTTTCTTT | CSVEAPRHTEAFF
NA | TRBJ1-3 | NA | TRBV11-2 | TGTGCCAGCAGCTTACCTCTCTCTGGAAACACCATATATTTT | CASSLPLSGNTIYF
NA | TRBJ2-4 | NA | TRBV5-1 | TGCGCCAGCAGCTTGGAGTGGGGCTCGGGAAACATTCAGTACTTC | CASSLEWGSGNIQYF
NA | TRBJ1-6 | NA | TRBV12-3/TRBV12-4 | TGTGCCAGCAGCCTTGCGGGGGGTTCACCCCTCCACTTT | CASSLAGGSPLHF
TRBD2 | TRBJ2-7 | NA | TRBV10-3 | TGTGCCATCAGGGGGACTAGCGGGACCGGCGAGCAGTACTTC | CAIRGTSGTGEQYF
NA | TRBJ2-1 | NA | TRBV5-5 | TGTGCCAGCACCTTCGACGGGGATGAGCAGTTCTTC | CASTFDGDEQFF
TRBD2 | TRBJ2-2 | NA | TRBV4-3 | TGCGCCAGCAGCCAGTCGACTAGCGGAAACACCGGGGAGCTGTTTTTT | CASSQSTSGNTGELFF
TRBD1 | TRBJ2-7 | NA | TRBV2 | TGTGCCAGCAGTGAGGACAGGGAAGATGTGGTAGCGGTCAACGAGCAGTACTTC | CASSEDREDVVAVNEQYF
TRBD1 | TRBJ1-6 | NA | TRBV28 | TGTGCCAGCAGTTTCTCAGGGGGCGGCTCACCCCTCCACTTT | CASSFSGGGSPLHF
NA | TRBJ2-7 | NA | TRBV7-2 | TGTGCCAGCAGCCGCAACAGGGTTAGCTCCTACGAGCAGTACTTC | CASSRNRVSSYEQYF
TRBD1 | TRBJ1-2 | NA | TRBV7-2 | TGTGCCAGCAGCTTTTCTCCCGGGACAGAGAACTATGGCTACACCTTC | CASSFSPGTENYGYTF
TRBD1 | TRBJ2-2 | NA | TRBV9 | TGTGCCAGCAGCGTAGGTGACAGGGGGCTCAACACCGGGGAGCTGTTTTTT | CASSVGDRGLNTGELFF
TRBD1 | TRBJ2-4 | NA | TRBV19 | TGTGCCAGTAGGCCGGGACAGGGTATAGCCAAAAACATTCAGTACTTC | CASRPGQGIAKNIQYF
NA | TRBJ1-1 | NA | TRBV6-1 | TGTGCCAGCAGTGAACAGGCCTTAATGAACACTGAAGCTTTCTTT | CASSEQALMNTEAFF
TRBD1 | TRBJ2-2 | NA | TRBV7-9 | TGTGCCAGCAGCCGGGACAGTTGGACTCAGCTGTTTTTT | CASSRDSWTQLFF
TRBD2 | TRBJ2-1 | NA | TRBV3-1/TRBV3-2 | TGTGCCAGCAGCCAAGCCAGTTTCGTGGGAGGGCCCCATGAGCAGTTCTTC | CASSQASFVGGPHEQFF
TRBD1 | TRBJ1-1 | NA | TRBV27 | TGTGCCAGCAGAAAACAGGGGGCGAACACTGAAGCTTTCTTT | CASRKQGANTEAFF
NA | TRBJ1-1 | NA | TRBV5-1 | TGCGCCAGCAGCTCAACGAGCACTGAAGCTTTCTTT | CASSSTSTEAFF
TRBD1 | TRBJ2-2 | NA | TRBV5-1 | TGCGCCAGCAGCTTGGGGACAGGGGGCAGCACCGGGGAGCTGTTTTTT | CASSLGTGGSTGELFF
TRBD2 | TRBJ2-3 | NA | TRBV28 | TGTGCCAGCAGAGCTAAGCGGGAGGGCCCTGATACGCAGTATTTT | CASRAKREGPDTQYF
TRBD2 | TRBJ2-1 | NA | TRBV27 | TGTGCCAGCAGTCGACTAGCGGGAGATGTGCGGCAGTTCTTC | CASSRLAGDVRQFF
TRBD2 | TRBJ2-1 | NA | TRBV2 | TGTGCCAGCAGTGATAGTCTAGCGGGAGGGAGCTCCTACAATGAGCAGTTCTTC | CASSDSLAGGSSYNEQFF
TRBD2 | TRBJ2-7 | few | TRBV5-1 | TGCGCCAGCAGCTTGGGTACGGGGGGTACCTACGAGCAGTACTTC | CASSLGTGGTYEQYF
TRBD2 | TRBJ2-7 | NA | TRBV24-1 | TGTGCCACCAGTGCCCGACTAGCGGGGAAAAACGAGCAGTACTTC | CATSARLAGKNEQYF
NA | TRBJ2-7 | NA | TRBV13 | TGTGCCAGCAGCTTAGTAAGGGGCGAGCAGTACTTC | CASSLVRGEQYF
TRBD2 | TRBJ2-5 | NA | TRBV27 | TGTGCCACCAAAGGGCTAGCGGCTCAAGAGACCCAGTACTTC | CATKGLAAQETQYF
TRBD1 | TRBJ1-5 | once | TRBV2 | TGTGCCAGCAGTATCGGGGACAGCGAGAATCAGCCCCAGCATTTT | CASSIGDSENQPQHF
TRBD1 | TRBJ2-5 | NA | TRBV6-5 | TGTGCCAGCAGTAAGGGACAGGGGGCTATGAAGACCCAGTACTTC | CASSKGQGAMKTQYF
TRBD1 | TRBJ2-5 | NA | TRBV30 | TGTGCCTGGGACAGGGGAGAGACCCAGTACTTC | CAWDRGETQYF
TRBD1 | TRBJ2-2 | NA | TRBV9 | TGTGCCAGCAGCGTAGACAGGGGGGCTATTACCGGGGAGCTGTTTTTT | CASSVDRGAITGELFF
NA | TRBJ2-7 | NA | TRBV27 | TGTGCCAGCAGTTTATCGGTGGCAGGGGCACTGGTAGAGCAGTACTTC | CASSLSVAGALVEQYF
NA | TRBJ1-2 | NA | TRBV6-1 | TGTGCCAGCAGTGAATTTGGGTCAGGCATCAACTATGGCTACACCTTC | CASSEFGSGINYGYTF
NA | TRBJ2-7 | NA | TRBV20-1 | TGCAGTGCTAGCGTCGCCTACGAGCAGTACTTC | CSASVAYEQYF
NA | TRBJ1-1 | many | TRBV7-9 | TGTGCCAGCAGCTTAAGAAACAGTCAAAACACTGAAGCTTTCTTT | CASSLRNSQNTEAFF
NA | TRBJ1-2 | NA | TRBV12-1 | TGTGCCAGCAGCCCTAGACAGGATAACTATGGCTACACCTTC | CASSPRQDNYGYTF
NA | TRBJ2-1 | NA | TRBV5-6 | TGTGCCAGCAGCTTCGCCCAGGGTAATGAGCAGTTCTTC | CASSFAQGNEQFF
TRBD2 | TRBJ2-2 | NA | TRBV4-1 | TGCGCCAGCAGCCAAGCCTGGACTAGCGGGAACACCGGGGAGCTGTTTTTT | CASSQAWTSGNTGELFF
NA | TRBJ1-3 | NA | TRBV12-3/TRBV12-4 | TGTGCCAGCACCATTCCTGGAAACACCATATATTTT | CASTIPGNTIYF
NA | TRBJ2-1 | NA | TRBV11-2 | TGTGCCAGTGGGGCGGGGTCCTACAATGAGCAGTTCTTC | CASGAGSYNEQFF
NA | TRBJ2-3 | NA | TRBV5-1 | TGCGCCAGCAGAGGAGCAGATACGCAGTATTTT | CASRGADTQYF
TRBD2 | TRBJ2-7 | few | TRBV11-2 | TGTGCCAGCAGCTTAGGACTAGCGGGAGCCGAGCAGTACTTC | CASSLGLAGAEQYF
NA | TRBJ2-7 | NA | TRBV7-2 | TGTGCCAGCAGCTTAGATAAGAGCTCCTACGAGCAGTACTTC | CASSLDKSSYEQYF